This TCR beta chain was found in a study of monozygotic twins with inflammatory bowel disease. The CDR3 loop spans 15 amino acids. Germline V gene data show CDR1 as SNHLY and CDR2 as FYNNEI. Each CDR3 protein gets one entry in TCRdb, which reprocessed the 5' RACE reads and gives no DNA. Its table records some 440,000 distinct CDR3 sequences. The sequenced sample consisted of blood. The sequence was collected from a human donor with ulcerative colitis or Crohn's disease, or a healthy co-twin of an affected twin (not recorded which). The chain employs TRBV2 and TRBJ2-3; lacking DNA, the TRBD2 call made by TCRdb goes unchecked. CDR3 region: CASSQLAGASDTQYF.